The source of this TCR beta chain is a study of cytomegalovirus exposure and HLA in healthy donors. Points from the study as a whole: Researchers catalogued roughly 170 TCR beta chains as cytomegalovirus-associated.

Comment on this clone: The antigen is unknown.

This PCR relied on a set of 60 Vbeta primers and 13 Jbeta primers. The data were produced by immunoSEQ multiplex PCR, yet TCRdb's version contains in-frame clones alone and is incomplete. The table has roughly 150,000 clones, more than 70% seen once. CDR3 size: 12 residues. This chain joins TRBV21-1 and TRBJ1-2. TRBV21-1 is a pseudogene segment. The sample comprised PBMCs. This TCR derives from a middle-aged man in good health and CMV-seronegative. The CDR3 nucleotides read TGTGCCAGCAGCAAAGCCCTCGGAGTCTACACCTTC. Translating it yields CASSKALGVYTF.